Listed below are T cell receptor beta chains from one sample, sequenced in a study of neurological immune-mediated disorders. TCRdb ran MiXCR on the 5' RACE reads and lists one entry per CDR3 protein. Among roughly 80,000 distinct CDR3 sequences listed, roughly 9.9% were seen once. The specimen was PBMCs. The source of these receptors is a man over 45 in good health. Each CDR3 is given with its conserved first and last residue. D genes are given only for firm matches. Clone size is shown for a subset of rows, as once, few, many or a class of expanded clone.

J gene	clone size	D gene	V gene	CDR3 DNA	CDR3 protein
TRBJ2-7	-	-	TRBV28	TGTGCCAGCAGCTTTTTTGGGGCCTACGACCAGTACTTC	CASSFFGAYDQYF
TRBJ2-3	many	TRBD1	TRBV7-2	TGTGCCAGCACCAAAGGGGGGTGGACAGGGACGCAAACAGATACGCAGTATTTT	CASTKGGWTGTQTDTQYF
TRBJ2-5	many	-	TRBV4-2	TGTGCCAGCAGCCAAGATCTTACGACTACCGATGGGACCCAGTACTTC	CASSQDLTTTDGTQYF
TRBJ2-1	many	-	TRBV20-1	TGCAGTGCTAGAGATTCTGCGGGGCCGGTTGGGCATGAGCAGTTCTTC	CSARDSAGPVGHEQFF
TRBJ1-2	many	TRBD1	TRBV5-1	TGCGCCAGCAGCGCCGACACGACAGGGAGGGCCTATGGCTACACCTTC	CASSADTTGRAYGYTF
TRBJ2-1	-	-	TRBV5-1	-	CASSFYICSARDGGGGANEQFF
TRBJ2-1	many	TRBD2	TRBV11-2	TGTGCCAGCAGCAGCGCCGGGGGGACCTACAATGAGCAGTTCTTC	CASSSAGGTYNEQFF
TRBJ2-1	many	-	TRBV3-1	TGTGCCAGCAGCCGGGAGGCTAGCGCCTTCAATGAGCAGTTCTTC	CASSREASAFNEQFF
TRBJ1-5	many	TRBD1	TRBV9	TGTGCCAGCAGCGCAGGACAGGGCGGCCAGCCCCAGCATTTT	CASSAGQGGQPQHF
TRBJ2-5	many	TRBD2	TRBV5-1	TGCGCCAGCAGCAACGGACTAGCGGGGGGCCAAGAGACCCAGTACTTC	CASSNGLAGGQETQYF
TRBJ2-7	many	-	TRBV12-3/TRBV12-4	TGTGCCAGCAGTCTACGGACCGGAATCTCCTACGAGCAGTACTTC	CASSLRTGISYEQYF
TRBJ1-4	many	-	TRBV12-3/TRBV12-4	TGTGCCAGCAGTCCTTACCGGGGGGCGAGTGAAAAACTGTTTTTT	CASSPYRGASEKLFF
TRBJ1-1	-	TRBD1	TRBV6-2/TRBV6-3	TGTGCCAGCAGTCTTTTTGGGACAGGGGAGAACACTGAAGCTTTCTTT	CASSLFGTGENTEAFF
TRBJ1-2	many	-	TRBV6-5	TGTGCCAGCAGTAGAGCGACAGAAGCCTATGGCTACACCTTC	CASSRATEAYGYTF
TRBJ2-7	many	-	TRBV28	TGTGCCAGCAGTCCCCCGGAACAGGGCTACGAGCAGTACTTC	CASSPPEQGYEQYF
TRBJ2-1	many	-	TRBV20-1	TGCAGTGCTAGAGGAGCCTCCCCGGATGAGCAGTTCTTC	CSARGASPDEQFF
TRBJ2-1	many	TRBD1	TRBV5-1	TGCGCCAGCAGCTTGGAGGGACAGGGGGTCGATGAGCAGTTCTTC	CASSLEGQGVDEQFF
TRBJ2-3	many	-	TRBV28	TGTGCCAGCAGTTTCGTCATGCTTGGGGGAGGAACAGATACGCAGTATTTT	CASSFVMLGGGTDTQYF
TRBJ1-5	many	-	TRBV12-3/TRBV12-4	TGTGCCAGCAGCCGGAATTGGAATCAGCCCCAGCATTTT	CASSRNWNQPQHF
TRBJ2-3	many	-	TRBV7-9	TGTGCCAGCAGCCGGACCTTTCATCCGACGCAGTATTTT	CASSRTFHPTQYF
TRBJ2-1	many	-	TRBV29-1	TGCAGCGTTGAAGGAGAGGGGGAGGGCTACAATGAGCAGTTCTTC	CSVEGEGEGYNEQFF
TRBJ2-3	many	-	TRBV7-2	TGTGCCAGCAGCTACAGACATTCGGACACAGATACGCAGTATTTT	CASSYRHSDTDTQYF
TRBJ2-5	many	TRBD2	TRBV4-1	TGCGCCAGCAGCCAAGATTCAGGAGGGAGGGTTGGGCAAGAGACCCAGTACTTC	CASSQDSGGRVGQETQYF
TRBJ2-7	many	-	TRBV29-1	TGCAGCGCCCAAACAGGGATAGTGACCGAGCAGTACTTC	CSAQTGIVTEQYF
TRBJ2-2	many	-	TRBV12-3/TRBV12-4	TGTGCCAGCACCTCTCGGAGGAACGGGGAGCTGTTTTTT	CASTSRRNGELFF
TRBJ2-1	many	TRBD1	TRBV5-1	TGCGCCAGCAGCTACCGGGACAGAGAGTACAATGAGCAGTTCTTC	CASSYRDREYNEQFF
TRBJ1-5	many	-	TRBV6-6	TGTGCCAGCGAAGGGTACGGAGGCAATCAGCCCCAGCATTTT	CASEGYGGNQPQHF
TRBJ1-1	many	TRBD1	TRBV6-5	TGTGCCAGCAGTTATTTCGACAGGGGTGAAGCTTTCTTT	CASSYFDRGEAFF
TRBJ1-5	many	TRBD1	TRBV20-1	TGCAGTGCTAAGACAGGGTTGGACCGCAATCAGCCCCAGCATTTT	CSAKTGLDRNQPQHF
TRBJ1-1	many	-	TRBV7-2	TGTGCCAGCAGCTTAGTGGGGGGGCCCACTGAAGCTTTCTTT	CASSLVGGPTEAFF
TRBJ2-5	-	TRBD2	TRBV12-3/TRBV12-4	TGTGCCAGCAGACTAGCGGGAGTAGAGACCCAGTACTTC	CASRLAGVETQYF
TRBJ2-3	many	-	TRBV28	TGTGCCAGCTCCCCGAGGAGCCCTAGCACAGATACGCAGTATTTT	CASSPRSPSTDTQYF
TRBJ2-7	many	-	TRBV15	TGTGCCACCAGCGCCCACAGAGGAGGGGGGCCCTCCTACGAGCAGTACTTC	CATSAHRGGGPSYEQYF
TRBJ2-5	-	-	TRBV6-5	TGTGCCAGCAGCCCAGGAGGCACAGAGACCCAGTACTTC	CASSPGGTETQYF
TRBJ1-5	many	-	TRBV7-8	TGTGCCAGCAGCCCTGAAGGGGGGGTCAATCAGCCCCAGCATTTT	CASSPEGGVNQPQHF
TRBJ2-1	-	-	TRBV7-3	TGTGCCAGCAGCTTAACGGCAGGGGCCTACAATGAAAAGTTCTTC	CASSLTAGAYNEKFF
TRBJ1-5	many	-	TRBV5-1	TGCGCCAGCAGCTTAGCCCCCAATCAGCCCCAGCATTTT	CASSLAPNQPQHF
TRBJ2-1	many	TRBD2	TRBV14	TGTGCCAGCAGCCCCCGGACTAGCTCCTACAATGAGCAGTTCTTC	CASSPRTSSYNEQFF
TRBJ2-6	many	TRBD2	TRBV4-3	TGCGCCAGCAGCCAAGTGGGGGGGACTGGGGCCAACGTCCTGACTTTC	CASSQVGGTGANVLTF
TRBJ1-1	many	-	TRBV10-1	TGCGCCTCCAGGGATGGAGTGAACACTGAAGCTTTCTTT	CASRDGVNTEAFF
TRBJ1-5	many	TRBD1	TRBV20-1	TGCAGTGCTAGACCCCCCCCAGGGGGCATCAATCAGCCCCAGCATTTT	CSARPPPGGINQPQHF